This T cell receptor beta chain was found in a study of T cell clones after liver transplantation. The data were produced by immunoSEQ multiplex PCR, yet TCRdb's version contains in-frame clones alone and is incomplete. Among more than 95,000 clones listed, 90% were seen once. The germline CDR1 and CDR2 sequences are MNHEY and SVGAGI. V gave up 6 bases and J gave up 0 bases, with 12 bases separating them. The CDR3 loop spans 15 amino acids. The V gene is TRBV6-5, the J gene TRBJ2-4; D might be TRBD2 (6 bases). The sequence came from a human patient who received a liver transplant. Some T cells may be the graft donor's. This specimen was CD4+ T cells from blood, taken 12 months after liver transplant. The CDR3 loop is CASRASAPAKNIQYF. DNA of the CDR3: TGTGCCAGCAGAGCTAGCGCCCCAGCCAAAAACATTCAGTACTTC.